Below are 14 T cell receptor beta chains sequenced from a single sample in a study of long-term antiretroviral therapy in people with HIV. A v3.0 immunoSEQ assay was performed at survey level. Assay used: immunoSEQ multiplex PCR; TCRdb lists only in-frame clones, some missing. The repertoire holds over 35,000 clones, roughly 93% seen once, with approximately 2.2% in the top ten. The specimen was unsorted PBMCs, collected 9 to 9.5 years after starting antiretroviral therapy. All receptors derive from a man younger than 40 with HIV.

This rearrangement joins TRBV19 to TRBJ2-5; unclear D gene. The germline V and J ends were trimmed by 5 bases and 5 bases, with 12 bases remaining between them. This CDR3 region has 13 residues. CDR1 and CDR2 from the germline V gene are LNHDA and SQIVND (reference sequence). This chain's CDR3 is CASSFTSAETQYF. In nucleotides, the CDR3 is TGTGCCAGTAGTTTCACCAGCGCGGAGACCCAGTACTTC.

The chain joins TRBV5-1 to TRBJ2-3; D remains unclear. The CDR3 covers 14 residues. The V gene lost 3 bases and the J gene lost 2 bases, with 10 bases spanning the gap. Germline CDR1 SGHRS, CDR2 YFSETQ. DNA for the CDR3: TGCGCCAGCAGCTCACTGGCAACCACAGATACGCAGTATTTT. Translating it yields CASSSLATTDTQYF.

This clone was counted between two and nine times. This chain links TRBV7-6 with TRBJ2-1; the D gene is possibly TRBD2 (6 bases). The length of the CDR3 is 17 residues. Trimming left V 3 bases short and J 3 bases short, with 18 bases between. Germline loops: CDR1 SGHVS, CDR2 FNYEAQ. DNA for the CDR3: TGTGCCAGCAGCTTGAGGGACTCCGGCGCGGGCTACAATGAGCAGTTCTTC. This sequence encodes CASSLRDSGAGYNEQFF. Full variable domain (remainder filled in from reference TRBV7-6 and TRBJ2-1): GAGVSQSPRYKVTKRGQDVALRCDPISGHVSLYWYRQALGQGPEFLTYFNYEAQQDKSGLPNDRFSAERPEGSISTLTIQRTEQRDSAMYRCASSLRDSGAGYNEQFFGPGTRLTVL.

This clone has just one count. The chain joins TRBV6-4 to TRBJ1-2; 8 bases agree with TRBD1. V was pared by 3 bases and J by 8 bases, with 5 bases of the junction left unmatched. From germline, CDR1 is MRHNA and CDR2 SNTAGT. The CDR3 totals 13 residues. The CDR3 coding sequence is TGTGCCAGCAGTGAAGAGACAGGGGCCGGCTACACCTTC. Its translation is CASSEETGAGYTF.

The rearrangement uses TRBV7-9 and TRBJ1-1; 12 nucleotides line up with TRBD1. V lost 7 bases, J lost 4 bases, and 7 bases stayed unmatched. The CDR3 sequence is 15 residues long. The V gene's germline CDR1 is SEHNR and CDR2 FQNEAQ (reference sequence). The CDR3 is CASTPGTGGTTEAFF. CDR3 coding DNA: TGTGCCAGCACCCCCGGGACAGGGGGCACCACTGAAGCTTTCTTT.

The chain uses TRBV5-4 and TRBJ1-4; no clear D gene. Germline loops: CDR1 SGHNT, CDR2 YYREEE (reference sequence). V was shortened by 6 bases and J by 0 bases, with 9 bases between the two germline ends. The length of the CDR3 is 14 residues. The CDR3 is CASTSGATNEKLFF. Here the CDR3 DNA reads TGTGCCAGCACCTCAGGAGCAACTAATGAAAAACTGTTTTTT.

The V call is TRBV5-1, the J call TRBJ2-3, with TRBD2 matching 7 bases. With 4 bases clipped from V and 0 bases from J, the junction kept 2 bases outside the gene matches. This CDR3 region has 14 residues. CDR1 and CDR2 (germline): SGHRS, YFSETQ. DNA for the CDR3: TGCGCCAGCAGCCGGACTAGTAGCACAGATACGCAGTATTTT. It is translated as CASSRTSSTDTQYF.

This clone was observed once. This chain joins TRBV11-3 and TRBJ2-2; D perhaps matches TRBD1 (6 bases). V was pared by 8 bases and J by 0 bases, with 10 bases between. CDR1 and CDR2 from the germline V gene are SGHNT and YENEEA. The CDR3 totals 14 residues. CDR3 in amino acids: CASSGTTNTGELFF. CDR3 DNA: TGTGCCAGCTCCGGGACAACGAACACCGGGGAGCTGTTTTTT.

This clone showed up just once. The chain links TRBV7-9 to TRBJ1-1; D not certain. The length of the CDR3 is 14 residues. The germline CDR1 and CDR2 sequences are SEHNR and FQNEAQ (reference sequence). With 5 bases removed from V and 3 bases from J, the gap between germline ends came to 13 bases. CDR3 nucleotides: TGTGCCAGCAGCCCGATAAAGGGTTACACTGAAGCTTTCTTT. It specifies CASSPIKGYTEAFF.

In DNA, the CDR3 is TGTGCCAGTAGTATAACAGCGGGGGACTCCTACGAGCAGTACGTC. Encoded protein: CASSITAGDSYEQYV. The V gene is TRBV19, the J gene TRBJ2-7, with TRBD2 matching 8 bases. Looked up from germline, CDR1 is LNHDA and CDR2 is SQIVND (reference sequence). V lost 2 bases and J lost 0; bases outside the gene matches: 3. CDR3 length equals 15 residues.

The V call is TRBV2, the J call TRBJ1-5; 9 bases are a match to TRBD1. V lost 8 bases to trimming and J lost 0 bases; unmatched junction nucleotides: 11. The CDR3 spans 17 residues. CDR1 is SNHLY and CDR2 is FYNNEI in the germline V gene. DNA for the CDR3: TGTGCCAGCGACAGGGACAGGGAAACGTATAGCAATCAGCCCCAGCATTTT. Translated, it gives CASDRDRETYSNQPQHF. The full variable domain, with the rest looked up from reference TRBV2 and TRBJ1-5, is EPEVTQTPSHQVTQMGQEVILRCVPISNHLYFYWYRQILGQKVEFLVSFYNNEISEKSEIFDDQFSVERPDGSNFTLKIRSTKLEDSAMYFCASDRDRETYSNQPQHFGDGTRLSIL.

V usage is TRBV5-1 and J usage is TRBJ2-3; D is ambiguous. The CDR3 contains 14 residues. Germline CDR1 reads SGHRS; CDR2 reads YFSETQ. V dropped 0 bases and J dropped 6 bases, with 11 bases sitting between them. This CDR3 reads CASSLDQIRDTQYF. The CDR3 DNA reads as TGCGCCAGCAGCTTGGACCAAATTCGGGATACGCAGTATTTT.

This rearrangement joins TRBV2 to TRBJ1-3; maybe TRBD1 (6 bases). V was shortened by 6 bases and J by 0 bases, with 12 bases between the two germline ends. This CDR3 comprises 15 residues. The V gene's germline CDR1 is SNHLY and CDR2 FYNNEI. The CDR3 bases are TGTGCCAGCAGCTTCTTACAGGGCTCTGGAAACACCATATATTTT. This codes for CASSFLQGSGNTIYF.

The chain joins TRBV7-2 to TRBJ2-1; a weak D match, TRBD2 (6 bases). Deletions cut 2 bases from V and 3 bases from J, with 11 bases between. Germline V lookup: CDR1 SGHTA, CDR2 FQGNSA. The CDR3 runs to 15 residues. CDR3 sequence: CASSLTAGDYNEQFF. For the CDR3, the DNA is TGTGCCAGCAGCTTAACAGCGGGTGACTACAATGAGCAGTTCTTC.